This TCR beta chain was retrieved from a study of T cells in Graves' hyperthyroidism and ophthalmopathy. Comment on this clonotype: The target antigen is unknown.

RNA transcripts yielded amplified TCR beta CDR3 regions. The HTBI primer set served for first-round RT-PCR of the TCR CDR3. TCRdb re-called the multiplex PCR reads through MiXCR, storing one row per CDR3 protein. The table includes 450,000 to 600,000 distinct CDR3 sequences, nearly 20% detected once. Overall study findings and caveats: The model's output predicted ophthalmopathy at a median of roughly 6.9 months prior to onset. In the analysis, a 13 V-J model separated ophthalmopathy from stable hyperthyroidism. Blood also contained most expanded thyroid clonotypes above 0.001.

The receptor's source is a man in his forties with Graves' ophthalmopathy. Sequenced: blood.

Written as DNA, the CDR3 is TGTGCCAGCAGCCAAAGTACAGGACTAGCGGCGAACACCGGGGAGCTGTTTTTT. It specifies CASSQSTGLAANTGELFF. This chain joins TRBV3-1 and TRBJ2-2, with 10 bases matching TRBD2. Germline V gene data show CDR1 as LGHDT and CDR2 as YNNKEL (reference sequence). V was clipped by 2 bases and J by 0 bases; unmatched bases: 6. The CDR3 sequence is 18 residues long.